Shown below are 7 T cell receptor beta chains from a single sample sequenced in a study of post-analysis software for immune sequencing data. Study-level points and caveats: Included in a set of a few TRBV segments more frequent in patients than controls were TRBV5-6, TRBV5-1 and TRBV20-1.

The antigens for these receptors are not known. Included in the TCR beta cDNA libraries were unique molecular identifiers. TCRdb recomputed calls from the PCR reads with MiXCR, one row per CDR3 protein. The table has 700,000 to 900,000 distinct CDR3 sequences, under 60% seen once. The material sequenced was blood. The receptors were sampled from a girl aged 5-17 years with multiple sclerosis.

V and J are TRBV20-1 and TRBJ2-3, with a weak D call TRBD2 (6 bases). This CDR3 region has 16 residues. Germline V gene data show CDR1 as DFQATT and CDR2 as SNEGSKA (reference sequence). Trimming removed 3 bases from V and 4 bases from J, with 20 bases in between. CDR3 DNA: TGCAGTGCTAGCCCCTCCTTAGCGGCCAGAGCAGATACGCAGTATTTT. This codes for CSASPSLAARADTQYF.

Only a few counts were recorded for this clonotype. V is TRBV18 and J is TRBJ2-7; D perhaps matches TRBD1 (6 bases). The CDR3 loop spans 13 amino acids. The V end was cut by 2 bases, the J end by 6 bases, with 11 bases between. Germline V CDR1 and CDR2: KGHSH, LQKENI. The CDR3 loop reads CASSPTGNGEQYF. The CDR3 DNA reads TGTGCCAGCTCACCAACAGGGAATGGCGAGCAGTACTTC. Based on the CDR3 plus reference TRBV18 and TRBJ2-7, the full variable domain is NAGVMQNPRHLVRRRGQEARLRCSPMKGHSHVYWYRQLPEEGLKFMVYLQKENIIDESGMPKERFSAEFPKEGPSILRIQQVVRGDSAAYFCASSPTGNGEQYFGPGTRLTVT.

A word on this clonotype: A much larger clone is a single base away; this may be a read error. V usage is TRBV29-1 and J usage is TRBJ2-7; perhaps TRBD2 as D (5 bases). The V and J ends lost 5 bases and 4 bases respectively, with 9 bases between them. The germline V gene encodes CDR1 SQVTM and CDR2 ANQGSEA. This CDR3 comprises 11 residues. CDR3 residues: CSVLTGYEQYF. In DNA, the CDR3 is TGCAGCGTTCTGACGGGGTACGAGCAGTACTTC.

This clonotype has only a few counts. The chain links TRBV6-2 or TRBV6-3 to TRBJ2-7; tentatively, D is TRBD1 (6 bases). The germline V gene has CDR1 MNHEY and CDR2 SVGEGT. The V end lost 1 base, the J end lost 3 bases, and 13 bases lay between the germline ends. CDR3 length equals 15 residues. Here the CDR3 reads CASSYLPGQNYEQYF. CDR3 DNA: TGTGCCAGCAGTTACTTACCGGGACAAAACTACGAGCAGTACTTC.

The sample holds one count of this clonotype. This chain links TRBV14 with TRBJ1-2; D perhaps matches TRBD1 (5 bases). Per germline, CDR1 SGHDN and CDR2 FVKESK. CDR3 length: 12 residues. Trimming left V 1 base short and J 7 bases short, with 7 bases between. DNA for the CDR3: TGTGCCAGCAGCCAAGCCGGGACTGGCTACACCTTC. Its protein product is CASSQAGTGYTF.

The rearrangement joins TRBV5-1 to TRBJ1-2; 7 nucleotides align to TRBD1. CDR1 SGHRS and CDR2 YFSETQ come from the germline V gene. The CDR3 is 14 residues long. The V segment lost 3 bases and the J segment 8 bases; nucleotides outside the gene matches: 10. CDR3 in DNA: TGCGCCAGCAGCTCGGGGGGGACAGCTGGAGGCTACACCTTC. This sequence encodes CASSSGGTAGGYTF. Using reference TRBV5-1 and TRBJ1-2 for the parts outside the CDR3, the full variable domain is KAGVTQTPRYLIKTRGQQVTLSCSPISGHRSVSWYQQTPGQGLQFLFEYFSETQRNKGNFPGRFSGRQFSNSRSEMNVSTLELGDSALYLCASSSGGTAGGYTFGSGTRLTVV.

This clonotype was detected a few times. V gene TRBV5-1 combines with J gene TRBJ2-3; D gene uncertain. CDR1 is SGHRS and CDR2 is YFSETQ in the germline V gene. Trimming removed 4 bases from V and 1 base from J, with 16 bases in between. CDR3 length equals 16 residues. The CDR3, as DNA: TGCGCCAGCAGCCAAAGGTTGGCCCAGGGCACAGATACGCAGTATTTT. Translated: CASSQRLAQGTDTQYF.